Listed below are T cell receptor beta chains from one sample, sequenced in a study of vaccination and CD4 T cells after COVID-19. These receptors have no known antigen. TCRdb processed the PCR reads anew with MiXCR; each CDR3 protein has one entry. This sample has several thousand distinct CDR3 sequences, with more than 30% found just once. The sequencing input was cultured CD4+ T cells from blood. The receptors derive from a human donor with COVID-19. CDR3s include the opening cysteine and the closing phenylalanine or tryptophan. D genes are given only for firm matches. Clone size appears in some rows only: once, few, many, or a class for an expanded clone.

J gene,clone size,V gene,D gene,CDR3 DNA,CDR3 protein
TRBJ2-7,-,TRBV7-2,TRBD2,TGTGCCAGCAGCGGGGGGGGGAAGTCCTACGAGCAGTACTTC,CASSGGGKSYEQYF
TRBJ2-5,-,TRBV5-4,-,TGTGCCAGCAGCTTGAAGGACCCTGTAGGGACCCAGTACTTC,CASSLKDPVGTQYF
TRBJ1-5,-,TRBV4-1,-,TGCGCCAGCAGCCAAGATATGGCAGACAATAGCAATCAGCCCCAGCATTTT,CASSQDMADNSNQPQHF
TRBJ1-2,-,TRBV10-3,TRBD1,TGTGCCATCAGTGGGAGGACAGGGCATCAGGGCGACTATGGCTACACCTTC,CAISGRTGHQGDYGYTF
TRBJ1-6,few,TRBV7-2,-,TGTGCCAGCAGCCAGGCAGGGTTACATAATTCACCCCTCCACTTT,CASSQAGLHNSPLHF
TRBJ2-1,few,TRBV6-5,TRBD2,TGTGCCAGCAGTTCAGGACTAGCGGGGGGGTACAATGAGCAGTTCTTC,CASSSGLAGGYNEQFF
TRBJ1-1,-,TRBV20-1,-,TGCAGTGCCCCCCCTCCCCGGACAGCGAACACTGAAGCTTTCTTT,CSAPPPRTANTEAFF
TRBJ2-7,-,TRBV4-3,TRBD2,TGCGCCAGCAGCCAATTTTCTAGCGGGGGCTACGAGCAGTACTTC,CASSQFSSGGYEQYF
TRBJ1-2,-,TRBV7-8,TRBD1,TGTGCCAGCAGCCCTAGGGGACAGTCTAACTATGGCTACACCTTC,CASSPRGQSNYGYTF
TRBJ2-5,few,TRBV11-3,-,TGTGCCAGCAGCCCCGACCCCATCCAAGAGACCCAGTACTTC,CASSPDPIQETQYF
TRBJ1-2,-,TRBV14,TRBD1,TGTGCCAGCAGCCAAATACAGGGGGCTGGCTACACCTTC,CASSQIQGAGYTF
TRBJ1-2,few,TRBV10-1,TRBD1,TGCGCCAGCAGTGGGACAGGGGGTCGCGATGGCTACACCTTC,CASSGTGGRDGYTF
TRBJ1-5,-,TRBV6-5,-,TGTGCCAGCAGTTACTCCAAAGGGAAAAATCAGCCCCAGCATTTT,CASSYSKGKNQPQHF
TRBJ2-7,-,TRBV5-1,TRBD1,TGCGCCAGCAGCCCCGGACAGGGTCCCTACGAGCAGTACTTC,CASSPGQGPYEQYF
TRBJ1-2,few,TRBV30,-,TGTGCCTGGAGTGGGGGTCACGGCTATGGCTACACCTTC,CAWSGGHGYGYTF
TRBJ1-6,few,TRBV6-1,TRBD1,TGTGCCAGCTCGGGACAGGGGGATTCACCCCTCCACTTT,CASSGQGDSPLHF
TRBJ1-2,-,TRBV6-1,TRBD1,TGTGCCAGCAGCCTCCCGGGACAGGGGATGCGTGGCTACACCTTC,CASSLPGQGMRGYTF
TRBJ2-7,few,TRBV11-3,-,TGTGCCAGCAGCCCCACAGGAGCCGCCTACGAGCAGTACTTC,CASSPTGAAYEQYF
TRBJ2-2,few,TRBV6-1,TRBD1,TGTGCCAGCAGCAGACCAGGGACAGGGGGATACACCGGGGAGCTGTTTTTT,CASSRPGTGGYTGELFF
TRBJ2-5,medium-sized,TRBV12-3/TRBV12-4,-,TGTGCCAGCAGTTTCACGGGACGGCAGCAAGAGACCCAGTACTTC,CASSFTGRQQETQYF
TRBJ2-7,-,TRBV7-9,TRBD1,TGTGCCAGCAGCTCCCAGACAGGGGGGTCATGGGCCTACGAGCAGTACTTC,CASSSQTGGSWAYEQYF
TRBJ2-5,-,TRBV5-4,-,TGTGCCAGCAGTTCTATCAGGTCCCAAGAGACCCAGTACTTC,CASSSIRSQETQYF
TRBJ2-5,-,TRBV25-1,TRBD2,TGTGCCAGCAACCCCCTGGGGGGGGGATTGGGAGAGACCCAGTACTTC,CASNPLGGGLGETQYF
TRBJ1-2,few,TRBV20-1,TRBD1,TGCAGTGCTAGACCGGGACAGGGGAGTTATGGCTACACCTTC,CSARPGQGSYGYTF
TRBJ1-1,few,TRBV19,TRBD1,TGTGCCAGTAGTGCCGGGACAGGCACTGAAGCTTTCTTT,CASSAGTGTEAFF
TRBJ1-5,-,TRBV6-1,TRBD1,TGTGCCAGCAGTAAAACCCAGGGGGATCAGCCCCAGCATTTT,CASSKTQGDQPQHF
TRBJ1-6,-,TRBV27,-,TGTGCCAGCAGTTCGGGGTATAATTCACCCCTCCACTTT,CASSSGYNSPLHF
TRBJ1-2,few,TRBV7-2,-,TGTGCCAGCAGCCCCGAGCCAGGGTCTAACTATGGCTACACCTTC,CASSPEPGSNYGYTF
TRBJ2-3,-,TRBV7-2,-,TGTGCCAGCAGCTTAGGTTACCGGGCAGGGACAGATACGCAGTATTTT,CASSLGYRAGTDTQYF